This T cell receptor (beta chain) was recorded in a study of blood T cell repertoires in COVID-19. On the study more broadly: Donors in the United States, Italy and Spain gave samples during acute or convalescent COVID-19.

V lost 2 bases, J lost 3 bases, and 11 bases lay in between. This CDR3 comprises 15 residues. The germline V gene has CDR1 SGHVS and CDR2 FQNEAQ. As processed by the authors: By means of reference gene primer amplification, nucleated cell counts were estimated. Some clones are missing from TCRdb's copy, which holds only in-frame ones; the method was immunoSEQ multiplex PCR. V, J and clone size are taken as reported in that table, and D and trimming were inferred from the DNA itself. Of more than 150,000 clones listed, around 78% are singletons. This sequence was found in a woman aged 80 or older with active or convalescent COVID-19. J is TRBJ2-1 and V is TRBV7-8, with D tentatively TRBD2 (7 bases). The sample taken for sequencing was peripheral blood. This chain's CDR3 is CASSLLGGRYNEQFF. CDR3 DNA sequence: TGTGCCAGCAGCTTACTGGGGGGGCGCTACAATGAGCAGTTCTTC.